Described below is a single T cell receptor (beta chain) sequence and its context. The assay was immunoSEQ multiplex PCR, and TCRdb's table has in-frame clones only and misses some. The sample carries around 350,000 clones, approximately 86% recorded once. This record comes from a study of blood T cell repertoires in COVID-19. Looking at the study overall: PBMCs, B-cell-depleted T cells, or T cells provided the cDNA or gDNA that made up the material.

The source material was peripheral blood. The receptor comes from a human donor in a cohort sampled during active COVID-19.

The CDR3, as DNA: TGTGCCAGCAGTGAAGCTTGGGCCGGTACCTTCAATCAGCCCCAGCATTTT. This gives the protein CASSEAWAGTFNQPQHF. The V and J genes are TRBV6-1 and TRBJ1-5; no definite D call. V gave up 0 bases and J gave up 3 bases, with 15 bases separating them. The CDR3 runs to 17 residues. From germline, CDR1 is MNHNS and CDR2 SASEGT.